This entry is about one T cell receptor beta chain. TCRdb reprocessed the reads with MiXCR, giving one entry per CDR3 protein. The sample has 97,000 or so distinct CDR3 sequences, 15% to 20% seen once. The data belong to a study of T cell repertoires in cytomegalovirus infection. Study-wide context: Carrying CMV and the relevant HLA type showed in public TCR beta signatures.

This CDR3 is 13 amino acids long. Deletions cut 4 bases from V and 0 bases from J, with 5 bases between. Germline loops: CDR1 MNHNY, CDR2 SVGAGI (reference sequence). Sample: PBMCs. The chain is built from TRBV6-6 and TRBJ2-3; unclear D gene. This sequence originates from a human donor in good health (CMV status not recorded). Some clones in this sample may be carry-over from other donors' samples. CDR3 coding DNA: TGTGCCAGCAGTTTGGACAGCACAGATACGCAGTATTTT. Its protein product is CASSLDSTDTQYF.